This TCR delta chain was found in a study of delta chain sequences of gamma delta T cells (dated by TCRdb to the late 2010s). Library preparation was by 5' RACE. The sequencer was an Illumina MiSeq. After TCRdb called clones again from the public reads with CATT, rows with identical DNA were merged. In this sample's table one finds approximately 66 delta-chain clones. This clone has a handful of counts. The target of this receptor is not known. This DNA's translation differs at residue 8 from TCRdb's protein, which comes from a much larger clone; a read error is likely, and the protein shown is translated from the DNA. There are 18 amino acids in the CDR3, from cysteine to phenylalanine inclusive. Kept here is only the CDR3 DNA, which spans 54 bases and is read in frame from base 1. CDR1 and CDR2 are read off the germline V gene as GEAIGNYY and EKD. The junction shows trimming of 0 bases on V and 0 bases on J, plus 19 bases between the germline ends.

Sequencing was done on a sample of either unsorted cells or a sorted T cell fraction (not recorded which). The clonotype was recovered from a human donor in good health. The V and J segments used are TRDV2 and TRDJ1, with the D gene uncertain. The nucleotides read TGTGCCTGTGACACCCTTACTGTGGGAAACCTTTACACCGATAAACTCATCTTT. It is translated as CACDTLTVGNLYTDKLIF.